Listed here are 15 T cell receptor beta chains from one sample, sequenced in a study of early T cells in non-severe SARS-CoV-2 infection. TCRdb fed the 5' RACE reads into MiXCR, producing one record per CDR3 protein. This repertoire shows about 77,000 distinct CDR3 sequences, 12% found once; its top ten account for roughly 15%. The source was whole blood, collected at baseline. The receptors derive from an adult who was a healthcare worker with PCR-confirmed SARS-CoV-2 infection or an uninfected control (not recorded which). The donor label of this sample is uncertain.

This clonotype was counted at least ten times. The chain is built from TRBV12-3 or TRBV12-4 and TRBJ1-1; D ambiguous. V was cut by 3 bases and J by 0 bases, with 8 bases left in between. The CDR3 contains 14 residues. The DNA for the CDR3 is TGTGCCAGCAGTTTGCGACTCATGAACACTGAAGCTTTCTTT. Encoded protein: CASSLRLMNTEAFF.

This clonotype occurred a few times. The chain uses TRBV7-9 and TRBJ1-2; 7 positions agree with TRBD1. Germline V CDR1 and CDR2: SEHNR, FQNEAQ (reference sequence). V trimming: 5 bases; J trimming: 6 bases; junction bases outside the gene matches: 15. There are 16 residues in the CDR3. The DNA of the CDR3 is TGTGCCAGCAGCCCACCCGGGACAGTGACTTCTAATGGCTACACCTTC. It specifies CASSPPGTVTSNGYTF. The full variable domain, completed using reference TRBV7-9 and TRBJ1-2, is DTGVSQNPRHKITKRGQNVTFRCDPISEHNRLYWYRQTLGQGPEFLTYFQNEAQLEKSRLLSDRFSAERPKGSFSTLEIQRTEQGDSAMYLCASSPPGTVTSNGYTFGSGTRLTVV.

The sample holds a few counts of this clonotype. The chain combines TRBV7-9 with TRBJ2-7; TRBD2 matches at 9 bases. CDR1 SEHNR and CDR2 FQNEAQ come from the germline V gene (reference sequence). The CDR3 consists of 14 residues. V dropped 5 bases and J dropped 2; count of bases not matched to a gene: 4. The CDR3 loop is CASSATSGAYEQYF. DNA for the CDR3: TGTGCCAGCAGCGCGACTAGCGGAGCCTACGAGCAGTACTTC.

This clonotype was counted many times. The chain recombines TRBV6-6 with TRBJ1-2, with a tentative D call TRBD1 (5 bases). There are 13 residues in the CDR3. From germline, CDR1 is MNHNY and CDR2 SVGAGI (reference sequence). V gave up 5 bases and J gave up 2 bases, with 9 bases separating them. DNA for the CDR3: TGTGCCAGCAGTCGGGACGGGAACTATGGCTACACCTTC. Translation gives CASSRDGNYGYTF.

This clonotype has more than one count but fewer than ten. Here the CDR3 reads CASSLMRDTQYF. CDR3 DNA: TGCGCCAGCAGCTTGATGCGGGATACGCAGTATTTT. This chain links TRBV5-1 with TRBJ2-3; D uncertain. The CDR3 contains 12 residues. CDR1 SGHRS and CDR2 YFSETQ come from the germline V gene. Trimming left V 1 base short and J 6 bases short, with 6 bases between.

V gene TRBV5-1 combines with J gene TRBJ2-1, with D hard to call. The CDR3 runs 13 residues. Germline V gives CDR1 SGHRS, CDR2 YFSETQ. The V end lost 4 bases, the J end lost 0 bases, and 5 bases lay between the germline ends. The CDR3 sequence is CASSPSSYNEQFF. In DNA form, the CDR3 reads TGCGCCAGCAGCCCTAGCTCCTACAATGAGCAGTTCTTC.

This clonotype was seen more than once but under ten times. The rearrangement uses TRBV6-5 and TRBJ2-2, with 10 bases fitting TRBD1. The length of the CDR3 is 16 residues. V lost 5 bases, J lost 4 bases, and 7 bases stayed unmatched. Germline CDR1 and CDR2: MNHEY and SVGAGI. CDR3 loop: CASSDPGQGRTGELFF. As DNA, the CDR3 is TGTGCCAGCAGTGACCCGGGACAGGGGCGCACCGGGGAGCTGTTTTTT.

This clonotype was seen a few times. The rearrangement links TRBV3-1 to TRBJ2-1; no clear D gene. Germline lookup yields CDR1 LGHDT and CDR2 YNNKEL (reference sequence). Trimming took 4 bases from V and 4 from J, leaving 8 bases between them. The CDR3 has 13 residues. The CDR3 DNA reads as TGTGCCAGCAGCCGCACGGTATACAATGAGCAGTTCTTC. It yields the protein CASSRTVYNEQFF.

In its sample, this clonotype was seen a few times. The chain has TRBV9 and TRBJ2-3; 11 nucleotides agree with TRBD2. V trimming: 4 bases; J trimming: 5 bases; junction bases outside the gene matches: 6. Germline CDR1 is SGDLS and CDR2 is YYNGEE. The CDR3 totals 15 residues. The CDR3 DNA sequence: TGTGCCAGCAGCCGTAGCGGGGGGGCCCTAGATACGCAGTATTTT. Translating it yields CASSRSGGALDTQYF.

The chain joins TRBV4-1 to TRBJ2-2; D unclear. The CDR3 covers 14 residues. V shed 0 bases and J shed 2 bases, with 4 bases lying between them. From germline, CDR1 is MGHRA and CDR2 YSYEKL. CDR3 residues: CASSQDFNTGELFF. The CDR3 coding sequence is TGCGCCAGCAGCCAAGACTTTAACACCGGGGAGCTGTTTTTT.

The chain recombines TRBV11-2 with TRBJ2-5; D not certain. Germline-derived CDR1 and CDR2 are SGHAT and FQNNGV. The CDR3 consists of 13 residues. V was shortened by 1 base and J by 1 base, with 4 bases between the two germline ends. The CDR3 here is CASSLVSQETQYF. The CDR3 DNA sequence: TGTGCCAGCAGCTTAGTCAGCCAAGAGACCCAGTACTTC.

CDR3 bases: TGTGCCAGCAGCTCGGGACAGGGAGGCTCTGGAAACACCATATATTTT. Residues: CASSSGQGGSGNTIYF. The genes are TRBV13 and TRBJ1-3, with 9 nucleotides matching TRBD1. Germline CDR1 reads PRHDT; CDR2 reads FYEKMQ (reference sequence). V trimming: 4 bases; J trimming: 0 bases; junction bases outside the gene matches: 4. The CDR3 has 16 residues. Combining the CDR3 with reference TRBV13 and TRBJ1-3 gives the whole variable domain AAGVIQSPRHLIKEKRETATLKCYPIPRHDTVYWYQQGPGQDPQFLISFYEKMQSDKGSIPDRFSAQQFSDYHSELNMSSLELGDSALYFCASSSGQGGSGNTIYFGEGSWLTVV.

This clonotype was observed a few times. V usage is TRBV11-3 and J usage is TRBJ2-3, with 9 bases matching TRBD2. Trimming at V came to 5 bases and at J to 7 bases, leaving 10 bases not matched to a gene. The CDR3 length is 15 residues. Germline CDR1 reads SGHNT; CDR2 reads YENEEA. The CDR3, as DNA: TGTGCCAGCAGCCCGGGCGAGACTAGCGGAAATACGCAGTATTTT. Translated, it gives CASSPGETSGNTQYF.

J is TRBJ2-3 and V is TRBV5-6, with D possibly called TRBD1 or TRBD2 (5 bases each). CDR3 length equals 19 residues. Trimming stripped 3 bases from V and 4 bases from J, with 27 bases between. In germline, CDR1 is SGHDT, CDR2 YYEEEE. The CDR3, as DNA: TGTGCCAGCAGCTCGCGCCCTATGTGGGGGTCGTCTTATCCAGATACGCAGTATTTT. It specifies CASSSRPMWGSSYPDTQYF.

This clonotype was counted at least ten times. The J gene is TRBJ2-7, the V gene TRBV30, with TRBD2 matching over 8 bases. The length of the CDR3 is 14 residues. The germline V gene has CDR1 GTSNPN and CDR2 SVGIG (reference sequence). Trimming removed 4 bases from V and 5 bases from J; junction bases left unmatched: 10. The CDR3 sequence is CAWTHGGAGNEQYF. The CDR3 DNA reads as TGTGCCTGGACTCACGGGGGGGCCGGTAACGAGCAGTACTTC. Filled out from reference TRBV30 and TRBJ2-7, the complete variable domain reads SQTIHQWPATLVQPVGSPLSLECTVEGTSNPNLYWYRQAAGRGLQLLFYSVGIGQISSEVPQNLSASRPQDRQFILSSKKLLLSDSGFYLCAWTHGGAGNEQYFGPGTRLTVT.